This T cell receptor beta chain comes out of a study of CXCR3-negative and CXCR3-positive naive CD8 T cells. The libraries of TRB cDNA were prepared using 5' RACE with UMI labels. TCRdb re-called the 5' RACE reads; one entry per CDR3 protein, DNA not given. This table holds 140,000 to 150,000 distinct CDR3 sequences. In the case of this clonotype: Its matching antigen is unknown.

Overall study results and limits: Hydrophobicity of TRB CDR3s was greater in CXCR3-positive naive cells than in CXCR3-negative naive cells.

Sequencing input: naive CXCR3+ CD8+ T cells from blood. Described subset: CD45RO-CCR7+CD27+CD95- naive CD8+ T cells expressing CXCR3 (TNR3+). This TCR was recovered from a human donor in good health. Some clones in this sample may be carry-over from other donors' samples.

The CDR3 region is CASSVPGQGTVLYEQYF. The rearrangement joins TRBV25-1 to TRBJ2-7; TCRdb lists TRBD1, though no DNA is available to test this call. CDR3 length: 17 residues. Germline V gene data show CDR1 as MGHDK and CDR2 as SYGVNS.